Presented here are 16 T cell receptor beta chains from one specimen sequenced in a study of identical twins. TCRdb recomputed calls from the 5' RACE reads with MiXCR, one row per CDR3 protein. This sample has about 570,000 distinct CDR3 sequences; 9% to 10% occur once, and the top ten carry under 3%. The same data also went into a second study, on yellow fever vaccine responses in identical twins.

Sequencing was done on a sample of PBMCs. The receptors originated from a woman aged 18-30 years in good health.

The V gene is TRBV19, the J gene TRBJ2-5, with a tentative D call TRBD1 (5 bases). The CDR3 is 15 residues long. Deletions cut 2 bases from V and 6 bases from J, with 16 bases between. Germline V gene lookup returns CDR1 LNHDA and CDR2 SQIVND (reference sequence). CDR3 amino acids: CASSIIPGSGKTQYF. The CDR3 DNA is TGTGCCAGTAGTATAATCCCAGGGTCTGGAAAGACCCAGTACTTC.

This clonotype was seen a handful of times. V gene TRBV12-3 or TRBV12-4 combines with J gene TRBJ1-1; no reliable D call. V was shortened by 6 bases and J by 5 bases, with 7 bases between the two germline ends. This CDR3 spans 11 amino acids. CDR3 coding DNA: TGTGCCAGCAGACTTGGTACTGAAGCTTTCTTT. Protein: CASRLGTEAFF.

This clonotype was seen only a few times. The chain has TRBV7-2 and TRBJ2-7; 10 bases map to TRBD2. The V gene end was trimmed by 2 bases and the J gene end by 4 bases; junction bases not matched to a gene: 5. Looked up from germline, CDR1 is SGHTA and CDR2 is FQGNSA. The CDR3 runs to 15 residues. The CDR3 region is CASSLKGLAYYEQYF. In DNA form, the CDR3 reads TGTGCCAGCAGCTTAAAGGGACTAGCGTATTACGAGCAGTACTTC.

Many counts were recorded for this clonotype. This rearrangement joins TRBV9 to TRBJ2-1; 11 bases map to TRBD2. The CDR3 spans 16 residues. The V gene's germline CDR1 is SGDLS and CDR2 YYNGEE. After removal of 4 bases from V and 5 bases from J, the junction contained 8 bases not matched to a gene. This chain's CDR3 is CASSRPGTSGNNEQFF. The CDR3, as DNA: TGTGCCAGCAGCAGACCCGGGACTAGCGGTAACAATGAGCAGTTCTTC.

This chain connects TRBV20-1 to TRBJ2-7; D remains ambiguous. The germline V gene has CDR1 DFQATT and CDR2 SNEGSKA (reference sequence). V was cut by 3 bases and J by 4 bases, with 10 bases left in between. This CDR3 comprises 12 residues. This CDR3 reads CSASHQNYEQYF. CDR3 nucleotides: TGCAGTGCTAGTCACCAGAATTACGAGCAGTACTTC.

This clonotype appeared a few times. The chain employs TRBV5-1 and TRBJ2-3, with D unclear. Germline V gives CDR1 SGHRS, CDR2 YFSETQ. V lost 0 bases and J 2 bases, leaving 10 bases between the germline ends. The CDR3 is 15 residues long. CDR3 in DNA: TGCGCCAGCAGCTTGGAGGCAGGATACACAGATACGCAGTATTTT. Translated, it gives CASSLEAGYTDTQYF.

This chain links TRBV10-2 with TRBJ2-2; D ambiguous. Germline CDR1 is WSHSY and CDR2 is SAAADI. CDR3 length: 17 amino acids. The germline V and J ends were trimmed by 4 bases and 2 bases, with 17 bases remaining between them. The CDR3 nucleotides read TGCGCCAGCAGTGTTAGGTTGAAACAGACAAACACCGGGGAGCTGTTTTTT. It codes for CASSVRLKQTNTGELFF.

This clonotype was counted at least ten times. The chain combines TRBV28 with TRBJ2-3, with TRBD2 matching 10 bases. The germline CDR1 and CDR2 sequences are MDHEN and SYDVKM. V lost 2 bases, J lost 6 bases, and 14 bases stayed unmatched. The length of the CDR3 is 18 residues. This CDR3 reads CASSLMRGSGGQGDTQYF. CDR3 in DNA: TGTGCCAGCAGTTTAATGCGCGGTAGCGGGGGGCAGGGGGATACGCAGTATTTT. Variable domain in full (rest from reference TRBV28 and TRBJ2-3): DVKVTQSSRYLVKRTGEKVFLECVQDMDHENMFWYRQDPGLGLRLIYFSYDVKMKEKGDIPEGYSVSREKKERFSLILESASTNQTSMYLCASSLMRGSGGQGDTQYFGPGTRLTVL.

In its sample, this clonotype was seen many times. CDR3 protein: CASSEQGRTEAFF. CDR3 nucleotide sequence: TGTGCCAGCAGTGAACAGGGGAGAACTGAAGCTTTCTTT. V is TRBV25-1 and J is TRBJ1-1; perhaps TRBD1 as D (6 bases). CDR3 length: 13 amino acids. V lost 2 bases, J lost 5 bases, and 9 bases lay in between. Looked up from germline, CDR1 is MGHDK and CDR2 is SYGVNS.

This clonotype was found a few times. This rearrangement joins TRBV29-1 to TRBJ2-7; no firm D call. Trimming left V 5 bases short and J 6 bases short, with 14 bases between. Germline V gene lookup returns CDR1 SQVTM and CDR2 ANQGSEA. The CDR3 has 12 residues. The CDR3 protein is CSVQTAFSEQYF. The CDR3, as DNA: TGCAGCGTTCAAACAGCCTTTAGCGAGCAGTACTTC.

The rearrangement joins TRBV7-9 to TRBJ2-5; TRBD1 or TRBD2 may be the D gene (7 bases each). This CDR3 spans 16 amino acids. Per germline, CDR1 SEHNR and CDR2 FQNEAQ (reference sequence). V lost 5 bases, J lost 1 base, and 17 bases lay in between. The CDR3 coding sequence is TGTGCCAGCAGCAGAACGACAGGGAGGGGCCAAGAGACCCAGTACTTC. Its translation: CASSRTTGRGQETQYF.

This clonotype came up many times. The chain recombines TRBV7-2 with TRBJ1-4; tentatively, D is TRBD1 (5 bases). Between the trimmed V and J ends, which lost 0 bases and 5 bases, there was a span of 13 bases. CDR3 length: 16 amino acids. Germline V gene sequence: CDR1 SGHTA, CDR2 FQGNSA. CDR3: CASSLAPARGNEKLFF. The DNA for the CDR3 is TGTGCCAGCAGCTTAGCGCCGGCAAGGGGCAATGAAAAACTGTTTTTT. Filled out from reference TRBV7-2 and TRBJ1-4, the complete variable domain reads GAGVSQSPSNKVTEKGKDVELRCDPISGHTALYWYRQSLGQGLEFLIYFQGNSAPDKSGLPSDRFSAERTGGSVSTLTIQRTQQEDSAVYLCASSLAPARGNEKLFFGSGTQLSVL.

This clonotype has a count of ten or more. The chain links TRBV29-1 to TRBJ1-2; D gene unclear. The germline V gene has CDR1 SQVTM and CDR2 ANQGSEA. Trimming removed 8 bases at V and 4 bases at J, with 17 bases between. This CDR3 has 13 residues. CDR3 loop: CSLTRQFSYGYTF. The DNA for the CDR3 is TGCAGCCTAACCCGTCAGTTCAGCTATGGCTACACCTTC. The entire variable domain, with the rest obtained from reference TRBV29-1 and TRBJ1-2, is as follows: SAVISQKPSRDICQRGTSLTIQCQVDSQVTMMFWYRQQPGQSLTLIATANQGSEATYESGFVIDKFPISRPNLTFSTLTVSNMSPEDSSIYLCSLTRQFSYGYTFGSGTRLTVV.

This clonotype occurred a few times. CDR3 sequence (DNA): TGTGCCAGCAGTGACGACAGCGGGGAGCTGTTTTTT. Protein: CASSDDSGELFF. The V call is TRBV6-4, the J call TRBJ2-2; tentatively, D is TRBD1 (5 bases). The CDR3 is 12 amino acids. Trimming left V 2 bases short and J 7 bases short, with 5 bases between. The V gene's germline CDR1 is MRHNA and CDR2 SNTAGT.

The chain recombines TRBV11-1 with TRBJ2-5, with TRBD1 identical over 9 bases. Germline V CDR1 and CDR2: SGHAT, FQDESV (reference sequence). The CDR3 contains 14 residues. Germline trimming cut 6 bases from V and 6 bases from J; bases unmatched to any gene: 8. CDR3 amino acids: CASRRDRAEKTQYF. CDR3 DNA sequence: TGTGCCAGCAGACGGGACAGGGCTGAGAAGACCCAGTACTTC.

This clonotype was seen only a few times. This sequence joins TRBV5-1 and TRBJ2-7; possibly TRBD2 for D (7 bases). The CDR3 is made up of 16 amino acids. Per germline, CDR1 SGHRS and CDR2 YFSETQ. The V and J ends lost 4 bases and 2 bases respectively, with 19 bases between them. CDR3 sequence (DNA): TGCGCCAGCAGCCCGAGGGGGGGACCATCGCCCTACGAGCAGTACTTC. This codes for CASSPRGGPSPYEQYF.